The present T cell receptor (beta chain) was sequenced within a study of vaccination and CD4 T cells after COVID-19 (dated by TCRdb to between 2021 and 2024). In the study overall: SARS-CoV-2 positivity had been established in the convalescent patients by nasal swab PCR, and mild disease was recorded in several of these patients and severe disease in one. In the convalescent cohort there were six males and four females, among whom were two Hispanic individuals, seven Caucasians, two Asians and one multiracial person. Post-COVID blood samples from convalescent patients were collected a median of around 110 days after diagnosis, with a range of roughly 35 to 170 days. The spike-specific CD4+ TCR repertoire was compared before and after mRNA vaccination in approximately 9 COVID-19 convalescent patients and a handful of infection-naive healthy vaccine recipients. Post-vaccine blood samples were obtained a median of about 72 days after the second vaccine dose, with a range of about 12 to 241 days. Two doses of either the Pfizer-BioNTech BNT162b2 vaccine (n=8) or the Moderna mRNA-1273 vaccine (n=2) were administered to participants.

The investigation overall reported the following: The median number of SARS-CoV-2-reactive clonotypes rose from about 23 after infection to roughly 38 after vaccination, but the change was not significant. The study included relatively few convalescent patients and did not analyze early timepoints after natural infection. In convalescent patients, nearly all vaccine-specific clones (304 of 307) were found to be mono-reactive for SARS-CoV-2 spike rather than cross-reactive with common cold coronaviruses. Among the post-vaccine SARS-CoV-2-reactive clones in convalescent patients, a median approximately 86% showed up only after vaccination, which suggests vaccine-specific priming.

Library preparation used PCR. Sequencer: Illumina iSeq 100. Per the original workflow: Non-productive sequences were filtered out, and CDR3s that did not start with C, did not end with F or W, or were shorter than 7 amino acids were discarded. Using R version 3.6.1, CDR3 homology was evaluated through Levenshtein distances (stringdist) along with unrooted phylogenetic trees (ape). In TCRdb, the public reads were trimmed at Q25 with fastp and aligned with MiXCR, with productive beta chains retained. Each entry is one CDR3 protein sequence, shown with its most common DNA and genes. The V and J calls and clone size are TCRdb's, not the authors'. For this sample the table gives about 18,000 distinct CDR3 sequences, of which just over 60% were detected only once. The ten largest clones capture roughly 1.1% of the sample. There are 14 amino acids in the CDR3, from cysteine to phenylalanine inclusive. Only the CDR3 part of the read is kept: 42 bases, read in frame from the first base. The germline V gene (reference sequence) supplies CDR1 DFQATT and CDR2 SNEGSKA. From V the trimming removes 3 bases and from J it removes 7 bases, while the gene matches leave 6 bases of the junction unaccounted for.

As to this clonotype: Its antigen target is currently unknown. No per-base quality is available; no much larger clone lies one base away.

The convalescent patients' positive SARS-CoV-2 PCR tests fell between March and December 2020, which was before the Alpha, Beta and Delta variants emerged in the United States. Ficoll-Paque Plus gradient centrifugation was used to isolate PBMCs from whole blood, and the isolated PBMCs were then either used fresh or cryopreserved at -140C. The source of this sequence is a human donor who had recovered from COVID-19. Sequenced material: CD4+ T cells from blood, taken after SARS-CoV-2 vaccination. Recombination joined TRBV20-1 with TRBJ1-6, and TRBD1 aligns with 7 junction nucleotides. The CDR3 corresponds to CSASRGQVNSPLHF. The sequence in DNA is TGCAGTGCTAGTCGTGGACAGGTCAATTCACCCCTCCACTTT.